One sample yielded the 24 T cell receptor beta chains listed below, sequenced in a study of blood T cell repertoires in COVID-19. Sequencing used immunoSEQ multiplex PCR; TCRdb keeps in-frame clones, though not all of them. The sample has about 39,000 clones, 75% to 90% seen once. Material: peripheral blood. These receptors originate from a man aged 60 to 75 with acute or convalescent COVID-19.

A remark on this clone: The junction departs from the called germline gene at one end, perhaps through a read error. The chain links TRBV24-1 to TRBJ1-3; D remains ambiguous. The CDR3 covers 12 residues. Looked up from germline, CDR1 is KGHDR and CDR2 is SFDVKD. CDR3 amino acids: CATSVVWPVWPF. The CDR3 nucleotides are TGTGCCACCAGTGTGGTGTGGCCTGTATGGCCTTTT.

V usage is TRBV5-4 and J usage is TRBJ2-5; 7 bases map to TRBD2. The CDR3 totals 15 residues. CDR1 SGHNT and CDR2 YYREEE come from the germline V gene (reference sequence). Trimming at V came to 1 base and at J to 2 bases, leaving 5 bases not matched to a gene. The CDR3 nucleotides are TGTGCCAGCAGCTTGCGTTGGGGGGGGCAAGAGACCCAGTACTTC. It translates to CASSLRWGGQETQYF. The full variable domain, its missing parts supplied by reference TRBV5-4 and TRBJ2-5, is ETGVTQSPTHLIKTRGQQVTLRCSSQSGHNTVSWYQQALGQGPQFIFQYYREEENGRGNFPPRFSGLQFPNYSSELNVNALELDDSALYLCASSLRWGGQETQYFGPGTRLLVL.

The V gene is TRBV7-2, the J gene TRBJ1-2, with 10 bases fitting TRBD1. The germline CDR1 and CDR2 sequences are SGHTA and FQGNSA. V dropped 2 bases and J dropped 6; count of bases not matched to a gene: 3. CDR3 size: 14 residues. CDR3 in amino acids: CASSLHGTGDGYTF. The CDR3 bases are TGTGCCAGCAGCTTACATGGGACAGGGGATGGCTACACCTTC.

The CDR3 here is CSVPQGVYTEAFF. The CDR3 region has the DNA TGCAGCGTACCACAGGGAGTATACACTGAAGCTTTCTTT. V and J are TRBV29-1 and TRBJ1-1, with D perhaps matching TRBD1 (6 bases). Trimming pared 6 bases from V and 3 bases from J, leaving 14 bases between. The length of the CDR3 is 13 residues. The germline gives CDR1 SQVTM, CDR2 ANQGSEA. The whole variable domain, filled in from reference TRBV29-1 and TRBJ1-1, reads SAVISQKPSRDICQRGTSLTIQCQVDSQVTMMFWYRQQPGQSLTLIATANQGSEATYESGFVIDKFPISRPNLTFSTLTVSNMSPEDSSIYLCSVPQGVYTEAFFGQGTRLTVV.

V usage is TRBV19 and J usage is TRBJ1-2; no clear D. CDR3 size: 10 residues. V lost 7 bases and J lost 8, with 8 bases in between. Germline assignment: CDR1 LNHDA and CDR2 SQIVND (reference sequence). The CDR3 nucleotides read TGTGCCAGTACCTCGGGGGGCTACACCTTC. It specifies CASTSGGYTF.

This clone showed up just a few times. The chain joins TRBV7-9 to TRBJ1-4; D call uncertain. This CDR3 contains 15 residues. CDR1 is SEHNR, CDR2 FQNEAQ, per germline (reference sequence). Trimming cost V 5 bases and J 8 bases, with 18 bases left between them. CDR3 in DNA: TGTGCCAGCAGCGGCACCCGAAAGGGAGAGGAAAAACTGTTTTTT. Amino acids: CASSGTRKGEEKLFF.

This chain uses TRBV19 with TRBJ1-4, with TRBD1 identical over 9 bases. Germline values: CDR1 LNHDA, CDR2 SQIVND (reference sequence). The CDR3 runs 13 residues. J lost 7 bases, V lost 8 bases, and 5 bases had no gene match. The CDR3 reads CASQQGAGEKLFF. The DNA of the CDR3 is TGTGCCAGTCAACAGGGGGCGGGTGAAAAACTGTTTTTT. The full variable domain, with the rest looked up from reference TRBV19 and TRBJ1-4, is DGGITQSPKYLFRKEGQNVTLSCEQNLNHDAMYWYRQDPGQGLRLIYYSQIVNDFQKGDIAEGYSVSREKKESFPLTVTSAQKNPTAFYLCASQQGAGEKLFFGSGTQLSVL.

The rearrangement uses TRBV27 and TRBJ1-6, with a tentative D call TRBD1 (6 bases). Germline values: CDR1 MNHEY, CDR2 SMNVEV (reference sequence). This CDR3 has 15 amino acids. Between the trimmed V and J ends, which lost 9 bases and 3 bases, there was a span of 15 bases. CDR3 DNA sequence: TGTGCCAGGGACCTACAGGGTCTCTATAATTCACCCCTCCACTTT. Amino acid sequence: CARDLQGLYNSPLHF.

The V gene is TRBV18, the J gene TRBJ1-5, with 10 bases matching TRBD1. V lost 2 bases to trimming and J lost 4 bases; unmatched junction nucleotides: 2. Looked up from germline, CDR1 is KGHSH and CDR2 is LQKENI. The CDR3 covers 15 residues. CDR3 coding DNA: TGTGCCAGCTCACCAGGGGGACAGGGGAATCAGCCCCAGCATTTT. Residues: CASSPGGQGNQPQHF.

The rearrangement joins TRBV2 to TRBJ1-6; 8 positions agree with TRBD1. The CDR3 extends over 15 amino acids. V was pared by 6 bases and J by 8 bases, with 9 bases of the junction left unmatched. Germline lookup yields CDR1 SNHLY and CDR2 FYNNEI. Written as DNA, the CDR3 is TGTGCCAGCAGCAAGGACAGGGTGATGGATTCACCCCTCCACTTT. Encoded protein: CASSKDRVMDSPLHF.

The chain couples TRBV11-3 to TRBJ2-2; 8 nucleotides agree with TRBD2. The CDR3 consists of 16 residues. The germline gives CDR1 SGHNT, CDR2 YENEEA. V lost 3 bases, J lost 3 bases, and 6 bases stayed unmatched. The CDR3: CASSFSGGGDTGELFF. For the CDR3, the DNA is TGTGCCAGCAGCTTCAGCGGGGGTGGGGACACCGGGGAGCTGTTTTTT. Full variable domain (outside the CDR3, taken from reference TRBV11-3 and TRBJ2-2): EAGVVQSPRYKIIEKKQPVAFWCNPISGHNTLYWYLQNLGQGPELLIRYENEEAVDDSQLPKDRFSAERLKGVDSTLKIQPAELGDSAVYLCASSFSGGGDTGELFFGEGSRLTVL.

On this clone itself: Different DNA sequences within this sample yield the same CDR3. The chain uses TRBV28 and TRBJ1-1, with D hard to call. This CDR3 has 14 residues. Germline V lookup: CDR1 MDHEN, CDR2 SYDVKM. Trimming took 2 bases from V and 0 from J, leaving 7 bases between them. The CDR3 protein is CASSLEQLNTEAFF. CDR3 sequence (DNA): TGTGCCAGCAGTTTAGAGCAATTGAACACTGAAGCTTTCTTT.

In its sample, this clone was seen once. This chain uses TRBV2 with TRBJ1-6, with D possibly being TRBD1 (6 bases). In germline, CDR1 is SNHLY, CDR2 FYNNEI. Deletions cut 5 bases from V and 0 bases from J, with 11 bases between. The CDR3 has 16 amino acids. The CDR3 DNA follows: TGTGCCAGCAGTCACAGGGCCAGCTCCTATAATTCACCCCTCCACTTT. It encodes CASSHRASSYNSPLHF.

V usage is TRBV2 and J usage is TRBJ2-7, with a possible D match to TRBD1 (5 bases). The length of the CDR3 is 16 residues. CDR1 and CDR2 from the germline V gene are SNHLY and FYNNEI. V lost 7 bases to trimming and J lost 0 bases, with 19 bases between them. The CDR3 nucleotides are TGTGCCAGCACCCAGTTAAGGGGCCTAAGCTCCTACGAGCAGTACTTC. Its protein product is CASTQLRGLSSYEQYF.

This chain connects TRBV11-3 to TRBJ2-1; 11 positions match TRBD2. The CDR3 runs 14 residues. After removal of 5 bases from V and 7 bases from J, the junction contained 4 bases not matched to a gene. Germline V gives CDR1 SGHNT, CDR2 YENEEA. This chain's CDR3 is CASSPIAGGNEQFF. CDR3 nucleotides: TGTGCCAGCAGCCCCATAGCGGGAGGGAATGAGCAGTTCTTC.

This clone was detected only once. CDR3 nucleotides: TGTGCCAGCAGCGTCCGCCGGGACAGGGGCACAGATACGCAGTATTTT. Its protein is CASSVRRDRGTDTQYF. The V and J genes are TRBV9 and TRBJ2-3; 9 bases line up with TRBD1. The CDR3 spans 16 residues. The ends lost 2 bases at V and 1 base at J; junction bases unmatched: 5. CDR1 is SGDLS and CDR2 is YYNGEE in the germline V gene.

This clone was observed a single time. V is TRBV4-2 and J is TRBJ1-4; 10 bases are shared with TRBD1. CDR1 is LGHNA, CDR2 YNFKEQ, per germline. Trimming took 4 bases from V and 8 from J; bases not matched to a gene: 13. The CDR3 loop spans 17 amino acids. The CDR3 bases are TGTGCCAGCAGCCTTGGACAGGGGGGAGTCGGGGAAGAAAAACTGTTTTTT. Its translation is CASSLGQGGVGEEKLFF.

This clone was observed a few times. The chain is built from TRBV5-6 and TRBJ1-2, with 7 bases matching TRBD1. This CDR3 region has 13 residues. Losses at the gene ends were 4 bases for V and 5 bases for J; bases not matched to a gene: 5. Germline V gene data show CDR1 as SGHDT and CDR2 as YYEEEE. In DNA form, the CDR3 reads TGTGCCAGCAGCAAGACAGGGCGGTATGGCTACACCTTC. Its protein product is CASSKTGRYGYTF.

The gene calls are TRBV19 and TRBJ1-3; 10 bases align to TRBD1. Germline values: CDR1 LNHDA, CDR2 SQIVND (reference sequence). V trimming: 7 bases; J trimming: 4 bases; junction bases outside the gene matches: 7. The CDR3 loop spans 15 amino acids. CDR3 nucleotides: TGTGCCAGTACCAGACAGGGGGCCGGAGGAAACACCATATATTTT. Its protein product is CASTRQGAGGNTIYF. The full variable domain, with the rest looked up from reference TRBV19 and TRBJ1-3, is DGGITQSPKYLFRKEGQNVTLSCEQNLNHDAMYWYRQDPGQGLRLIYYSQIVNDFQKGDIAEGYSVSREKKESFPLTVTSAQKNPTAFYLCASTRQGAGGNTIYFGEGSWLTVV.

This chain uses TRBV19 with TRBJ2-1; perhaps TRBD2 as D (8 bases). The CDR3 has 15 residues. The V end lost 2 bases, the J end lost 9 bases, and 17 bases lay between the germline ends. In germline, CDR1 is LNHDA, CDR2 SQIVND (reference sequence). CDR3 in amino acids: CASSIHGGAGGEQFF. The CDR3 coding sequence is TGTGCCAGTAGTATACACGGGGGGGCAGGGGGTGAGCAGTTCTTC.

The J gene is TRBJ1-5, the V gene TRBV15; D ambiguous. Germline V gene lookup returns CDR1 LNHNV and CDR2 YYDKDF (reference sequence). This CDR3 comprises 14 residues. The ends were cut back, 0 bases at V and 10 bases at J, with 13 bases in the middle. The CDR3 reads CATSRDPQAKPQHF. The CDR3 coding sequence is TGTGCCACCAGCAGAGATCCCCAGGCGAAACCCCAGCATTTT. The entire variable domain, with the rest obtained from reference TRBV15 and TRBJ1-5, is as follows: DAMVIQNPRYQVTQFGKPVTLSCSQTLNHNVMYWYQQKSSQAPKLLFHYYDKDFNNEADTPDNFQSRRPNTSFCFLDIRSPGLGDTAMYLCATSRDPQAKPQHFGDGTRLSIL.

The CDR3 region is CASSPRGRGVEQYF. CDR3 DNA: TGTGCCAGCAGCCCCAGGGGCCGGGGGGTTGAGCAGTACTTC. The V call is TRBV7-6, the J call TRBJ2-7; a weak D match, TRBD2 (7 bases). The V end was cut by 5 bases, the J end by 7 bases, with 18 bases between. The V gene's germline CDR1 is SGHVS and CDR2 FNYEAQ. The CDR3 runs 14 residues.

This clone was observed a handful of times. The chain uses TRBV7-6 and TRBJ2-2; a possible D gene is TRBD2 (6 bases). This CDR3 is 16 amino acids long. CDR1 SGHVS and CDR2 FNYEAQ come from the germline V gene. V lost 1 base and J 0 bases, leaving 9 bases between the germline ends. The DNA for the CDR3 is TGTGCCAGCAGCTTAGTGGCGGGGCCGAACACCGGGGAGCTGTTTTTT. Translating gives CASSLVAGPNTGELFF.

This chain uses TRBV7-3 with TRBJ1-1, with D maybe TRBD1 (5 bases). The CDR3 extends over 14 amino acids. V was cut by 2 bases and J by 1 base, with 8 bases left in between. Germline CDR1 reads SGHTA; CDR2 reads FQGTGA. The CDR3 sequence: CASSLDSSNTEAFF. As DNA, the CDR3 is TGTGCCAGCAGCTTAGACAGTTCGAACACTGAAGCTTTCTTT.